This T cell receptor beta chain was identified in a study of T cell repertoires in cytomegalovirus infection. Background on the study: Through public TCR beta signatures, both CMV infection and matching HLA type were indicated.

Study-wide results and caveats: Cumulated frequencies of public TCR beta families served to identify carriers of CMV plus the relevant HLA. Across the ex vivo response, the dominant clonotypes were HLA-C-restricted CMV-specific TCR beta clonotypes.

Germline loops: CDR1 MNHNS, CDR2 SASEGT. There are 14 residues in the CDR3. Trimming left V 2 bases short and J 2 bases short, with 7 bases between. This clonotype was recorded at least ten times. Its cognate antigen is unknown. Using its own MiXCR run on the reads, TCRdb lists one record per CDR3 protein. The data hold some 300,000 distinct CDR3 sequences, with roughly a sixth observed a single time. Sequencing used PBMCs. This TCR came from a human donor in good health (CMV status not recorded). Some clones in this sample may be carry-over from other donors' samples. The chain combines TRBV6-1 with TRBJ2-1, with D uncertain. In nucleotides, the CDR3 is TGTGCCAGCAGTGAACTGGGAACCTACAATGAGCAGTTCTTC. Translated: CASSELGTYNEQFF.